This is a list of T cell receptor beta chains from one sample in a study of spatial heterogeneity in lung cancer. TCRdb reprocessed the 5' RACE reads via MiXCR and lists one record per CDR3 protein. The sample holds about 18,000 distinct CDR3 sequences, 6.5% seen once. This specimen consisted of lung tumor tissue, obtained at surgery. These receptors all come from a female donor with early-stage non-small cell lung cancer. CDR3s include the opening cysteine and the closing phenylalanine or tryptophan. A D gene is named only where the DNA matches it firmly. The size entry is marked missing in some rows and otherwise reads once, few, many or a size class.

j_gene,v_gene,abundance,d_gene,CDR3aa
TRBJ2-7,TRBV28,medium-sized,.,CASSLTATKVKLEQYF
TRBJ1-1,TRBV5-4,many,TRBD1,CASSSEQGALGFLAFF
TRBJ2-1,TRBV28,many,.,CASSLPLEGGEQFF
TRBJ2-3,TRBV6-5,medium-sized,TRBD2,CASRPFPGLAGVGDTQYF
TRBJ2-3,TRBV28,few,.,CASIRSTTDTQYF
TRBJ1-1,TRBV7-9,medium-sized,.,CASSLALKWGTEAFF
TRBJ2-3,TRBV3-1,.,TRBD1,CASSGGTGPTDTQYF
TRBJ2-7,TRBV28,many,.,CASSLASPSSYEQYF
TRBJ1-6,TRBV6-5,many,.,CASSYHRASSYNSPLHF
TRBJ1-2,TRBV4-3,many,.,CVSYRGGLFYGYTF
TRBJ2-7,TRBV24-1,many,.,CATSDRVTYEQYF
TRBJ2-7,TRBV6-5,many,TRBD1,CASSRQGYEQYF
TRBJ2-1,TRBV18,few,.,CASSPPSIDEQFF
TRBJ1-1,TRBV7-8,many,.,CASSSGTEAFF
TRBJ1-6,TRBV7-9,many,TRBD1,CASSSGQGFYNSPLHF
TRBJ1-6,TRBV28,many,.,CASSFTAYSPLHF
TRBJ2-1,TRBV6-2/TRBV6-3,many,TRBD1,CASRRTGEQFF
TRBJ2-1,TRBV5-1,many,.,CASSLDRAPYNEQFF
TRBJ2-7,TRBV20-1,medium-sized,TRBD1,CSAIGRNRGPGEQYF
TRBJ2-7,TRBV20-1,once,.,CSALPGHFYEQYF
TRBJ1-5,TRBV12-3/TRBV12-4,many,.,CASSLKGLGNQPQHF
TRBJ2-2,TRBV7-9,few,.,CASSLAGNTGELFF
TRBJ1-5,TRBV6-1,many,.,CASSAGGIHSNQPQHF
TRBJ2-1,TRBV11-1,many,TRBD2,CASSGLAGGPSYNEQFF
TRBJ2-5,TRBV11-2,few,TRBD2,CASSLGAGGGYQETQYF
TRBJ2-6,TRBV28,many,.,CASTIRGANVLTF
TRBJ2-3,TRBV11-2,many,TRBD2,CASSSDGSGKTQYF
TRBJ2-5,TRBV5-5,few,.,CASSLVPPETQYF
TRBJ2-1,TRBV9,many,.,CASSPRRLSYNEQFF
TRBJ2-1,TRBV7-6,.,TRBD2,CASSPRTSSYNEQFF
TRBJ1-2,TRBV7-2,many,.,CAIQQGPSYGYTF
TRBJ2-3,TRBV7-9,many,.,CASSSGHYTDTQYF
TRBJ1-1,TRBV6-5,few,.,CASRDPTIPRTEAFF
TRBJ1-1,TRBV13,many,.,CASSFTKYDNTEAFF
TRBJ2-7,TRBV7-3,many,TRBD2,CASSLGGGRATEQYF
TRBJ1-5,TRBV5-5,many,.,CASSFGSGATQPQHF
TRBJ2-7,TRBV20-1,many,TRBD2,CSASSGRLVEGQYF
TRBJ1-1,TRBV11-1,many,TRBD1,CASSLDRVGTEAFF
TRBJ2-2,TRBV7-2,many,.,CASSPEAGPGELFF
TRBJ1-5,TRBV3-1,medium-sized,TRBD1,CASSYYRGQPQHF
TRBJ2-7,TRBV20-1,many,.,CSAHDYEQYF
TRBJ1-2,TRBV28,.,.,CASSPVMSIYGYTF
TRBJ2-7,TRBV3-2,many,.,CASSQAGGGAPYEQYF
TRBJ2-1,TRBV9,many,TRBD2,CASSAGTSGIGYYNEQFF
TRBJ1-3,TRBV7-2,many,TRBD1,CASSSGQGSGNTIYF
TRBJ2-7,TRBV5-5,many,.,CASSLEVSYSYEQYF
TRBJ2-1,TRBV7-9,.,.,CASSLHGSSYNEQFF
TRBJ2-1,TRBV5-1,.,.,CASSTIFPVDEQFF
TRBJ2-3,TRBV7-9,many,TRBD2,CASSLGWGTSGTDTQYF
TRBJ1-2,TRBV6-5,.,TRBD1,CASSYSRTGVDGYTF
TRBJ1-5,TRBV5-1,medium-sized,TRBD1,CASSPEGQGNQPQHF
TRBJ2-5,TRBV2,many,.,CASTTDPRETQYF
TRBJ2-1,TRBV20-1,.,.,CSAGQLYNEQFF
TRBJ2-5,TRBV6-5,.,TRBD2,CASRLLAAETQYF
TRBJ2-5,TRBV12-3/TRBV12-4,many,TRBD2,CASTRRGGGLQETQYF